The TCR beta chain described here comes from a study of cytomegalovirus exposure and HLA in healthy donors. Points from the study as a whole: Segments of the TCR beta V type were, in most cases, productive about 90% or about 30% of the time in an earlier analysis.

The CDR3 is 16 amino acids. The germline V gene has CDR1 MGHRA and CDR2 YSYEKL. Trimming cost V 0 bases and J 0 bases, with 9 bases left between them. PCR amplification relied on 60 Vbeta primers (plus 13 Jbeta primers). Produced via immunoSEQ multiplex PCR; TCRdb's table is partial and in-frame only. This sample has under 300,000 clones, with 84% found just once. Each donor was healthy, and each was a bone marrow donor. This clone showed up just once. Its target is not known. Sequenced material: PBMCs. This clonotype was sampled from a woman between 35 and 50 years old in good health and CMV-seropositive. This chain joins TRBV4-1 and TRBJ1-3; D not resolved. This CDR3 reads CASSQDGSLSGNTIYF. Here the CDR3 DNA reads TGCGCCAGCAGCCAAGATGGCTCCCTCTCTGGAAACACCATATATTTT.